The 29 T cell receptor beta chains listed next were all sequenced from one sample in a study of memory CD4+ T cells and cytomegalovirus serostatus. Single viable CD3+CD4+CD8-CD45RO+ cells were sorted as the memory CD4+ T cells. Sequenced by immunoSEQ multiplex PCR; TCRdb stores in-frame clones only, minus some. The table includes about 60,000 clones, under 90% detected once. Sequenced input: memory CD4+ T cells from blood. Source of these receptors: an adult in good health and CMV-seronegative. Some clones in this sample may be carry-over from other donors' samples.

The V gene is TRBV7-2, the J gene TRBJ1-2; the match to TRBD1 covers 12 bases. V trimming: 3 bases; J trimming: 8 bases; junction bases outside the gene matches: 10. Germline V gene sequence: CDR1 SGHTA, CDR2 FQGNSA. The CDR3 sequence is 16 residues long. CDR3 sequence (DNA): TGTGCCAGCAGCTTTCCGGGGGGACAGGGGGCGGGAGGCTACACCTTC. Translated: CASSFPGGQGAGGYTF.

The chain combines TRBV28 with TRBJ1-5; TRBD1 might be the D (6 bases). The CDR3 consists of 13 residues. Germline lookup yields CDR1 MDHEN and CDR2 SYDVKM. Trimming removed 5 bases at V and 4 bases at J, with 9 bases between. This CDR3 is CASSRTVNQPQHF. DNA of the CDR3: TGTGCCAGCAGTCGGACAGTAAATCAGCCCCAGCATTTT.

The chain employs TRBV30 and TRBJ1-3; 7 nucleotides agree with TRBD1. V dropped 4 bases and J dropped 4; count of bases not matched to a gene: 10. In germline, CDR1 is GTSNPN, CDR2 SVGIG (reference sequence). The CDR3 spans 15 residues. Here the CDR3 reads CAWNKIQTGGNTIYF. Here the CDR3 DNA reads TGTGCCTGGAATAAGATCCAGACAGGGGGAAACACCATATATTTT.

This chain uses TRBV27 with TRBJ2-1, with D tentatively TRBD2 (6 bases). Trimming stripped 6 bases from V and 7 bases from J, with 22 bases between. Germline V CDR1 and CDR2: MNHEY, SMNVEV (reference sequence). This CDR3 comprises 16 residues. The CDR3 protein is CASSRYGSGAWNEQFF. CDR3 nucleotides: TGTGCCAGCAGCCGCTACGGTTCGGGAGCATGGAATGAGCAGTTCTTC.

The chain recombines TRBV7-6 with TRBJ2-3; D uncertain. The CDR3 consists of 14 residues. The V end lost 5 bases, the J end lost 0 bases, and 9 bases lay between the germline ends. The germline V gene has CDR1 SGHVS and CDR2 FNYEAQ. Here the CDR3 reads CASSPAYSTDTQYF. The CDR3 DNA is TGTGCCAGCAGCCCCGCGTATAGCACAGATACGCAGTATTTT.

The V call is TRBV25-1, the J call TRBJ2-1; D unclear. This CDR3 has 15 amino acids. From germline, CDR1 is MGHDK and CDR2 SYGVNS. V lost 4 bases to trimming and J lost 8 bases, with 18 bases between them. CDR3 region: CASSVSDYGKHEQFF. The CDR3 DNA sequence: TGTGCCAGCAGTGTCTCGGATTATGGCAAACATGAGCAGTTCTTC.

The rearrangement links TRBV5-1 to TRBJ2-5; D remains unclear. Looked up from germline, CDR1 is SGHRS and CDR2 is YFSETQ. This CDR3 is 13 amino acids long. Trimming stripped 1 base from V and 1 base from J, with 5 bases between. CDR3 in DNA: TGCGCCAGCAGCTTGTTCACCCAAGAGACCCAGTACTTC. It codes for CASSLFTQETQYF.

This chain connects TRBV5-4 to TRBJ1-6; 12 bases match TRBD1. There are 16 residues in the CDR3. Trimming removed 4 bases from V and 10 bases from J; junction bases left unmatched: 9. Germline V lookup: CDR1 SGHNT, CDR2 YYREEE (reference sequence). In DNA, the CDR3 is TGTGCCAGCAGCGGGACAGGGGGCGCGGTCGGATCACCCCTCCACTTT. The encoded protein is CASSGTGGAVGSPLHF.

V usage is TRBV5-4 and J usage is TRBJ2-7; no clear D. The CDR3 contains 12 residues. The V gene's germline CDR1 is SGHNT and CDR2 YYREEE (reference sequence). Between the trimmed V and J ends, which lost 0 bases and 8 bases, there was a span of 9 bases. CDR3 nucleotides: TGTGCCAGCAGCTTGGACAACGTCAAGCAGTACTTC. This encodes CASSLDNVKQYF.

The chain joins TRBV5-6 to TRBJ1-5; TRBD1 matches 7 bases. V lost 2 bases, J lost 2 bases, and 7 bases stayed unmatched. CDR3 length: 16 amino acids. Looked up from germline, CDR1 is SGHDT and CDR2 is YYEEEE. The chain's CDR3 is CASSFYRGTGNQPQHF. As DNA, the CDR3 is TGTGCCAGCAGCTTCTACAGGGGAACGGGCAATCAGCCCCAGCATTTT.

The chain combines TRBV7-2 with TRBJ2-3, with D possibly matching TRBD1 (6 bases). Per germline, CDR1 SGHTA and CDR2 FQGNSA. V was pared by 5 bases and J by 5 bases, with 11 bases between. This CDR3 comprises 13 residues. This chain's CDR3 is CASSLPRGDTQYF. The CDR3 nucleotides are TGTGCCAGCAGCCTACCCAGGGGAGATACGCAGTATTTT.

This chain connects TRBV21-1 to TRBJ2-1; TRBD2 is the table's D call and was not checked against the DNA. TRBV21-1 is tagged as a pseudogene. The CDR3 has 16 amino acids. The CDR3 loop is CAPGMKWRVSYNEQFF. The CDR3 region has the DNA TGTGCCCCGGGAATGAAATGGAGGGTTTCCTACAATGAGCAGTTCTTC.

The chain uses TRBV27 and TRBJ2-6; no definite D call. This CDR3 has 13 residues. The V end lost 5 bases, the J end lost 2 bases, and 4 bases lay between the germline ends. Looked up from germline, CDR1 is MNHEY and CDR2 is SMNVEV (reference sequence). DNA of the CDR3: TGTGCCAGCAGTCGTGCTGGGGCCAACGTCCTGACTTTC. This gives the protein CASSRAGANVLTF.

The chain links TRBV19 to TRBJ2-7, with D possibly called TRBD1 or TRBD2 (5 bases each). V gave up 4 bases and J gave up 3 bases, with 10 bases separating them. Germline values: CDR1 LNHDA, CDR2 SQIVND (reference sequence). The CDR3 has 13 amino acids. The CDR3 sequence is CASSRGTLYEQYF. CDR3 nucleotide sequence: TGTGCCAGTAGTAGAGGGACCCTCTACGAGCAGTACTTC. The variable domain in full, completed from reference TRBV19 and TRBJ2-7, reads DGGITQSPKYLFRKEGQNVTLSCEQNLNHDAMYWYRQDPGQGLRLIYYSQIVNDFQKGDIAEGYSVSREKKESFPLTVTSAQKNPTAFYLCASSRGTLYEQYFGPGTRLTVT.

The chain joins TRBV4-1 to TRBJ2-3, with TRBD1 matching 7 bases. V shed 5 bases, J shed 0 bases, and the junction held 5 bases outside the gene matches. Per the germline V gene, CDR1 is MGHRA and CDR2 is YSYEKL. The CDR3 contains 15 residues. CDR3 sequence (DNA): TGCGCCAGCAGCTTAGGGGGCCTGAGCACAGATACGCAGTATTTT. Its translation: CASSLGGLSTDTQYF.

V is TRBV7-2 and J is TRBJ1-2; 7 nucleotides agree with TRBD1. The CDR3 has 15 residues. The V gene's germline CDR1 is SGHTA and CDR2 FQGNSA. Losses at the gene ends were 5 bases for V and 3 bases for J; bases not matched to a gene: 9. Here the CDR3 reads CASSPQTGRDYGYTF. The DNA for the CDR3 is TGTGCCAGCAGCCCCCAGACAGGGAGAGACTATGGCTACACCTTC.

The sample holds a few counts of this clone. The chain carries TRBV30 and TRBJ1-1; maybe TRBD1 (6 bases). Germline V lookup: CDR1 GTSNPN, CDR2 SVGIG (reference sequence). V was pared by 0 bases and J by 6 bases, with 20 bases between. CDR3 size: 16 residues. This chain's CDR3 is CAWSVQGRRGDSEAFF. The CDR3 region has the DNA TGTGCCTGGAGTGTACAGGGTCGACGAGGAGATTCTGAAGCTTTCTTT.

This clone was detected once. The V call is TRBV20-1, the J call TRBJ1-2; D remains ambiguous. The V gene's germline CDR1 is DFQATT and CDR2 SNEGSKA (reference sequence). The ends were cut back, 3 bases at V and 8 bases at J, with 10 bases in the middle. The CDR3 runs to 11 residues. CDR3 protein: CSARVIRGYTF. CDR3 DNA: TGCAGTGCTAGGGTAATTCGAGGCTACACCTTC.

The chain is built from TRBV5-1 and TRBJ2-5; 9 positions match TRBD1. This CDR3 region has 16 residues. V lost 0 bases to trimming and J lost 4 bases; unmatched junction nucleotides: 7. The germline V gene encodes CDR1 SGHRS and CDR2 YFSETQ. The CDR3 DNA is TGCGCCAGCAGCTTGGCCAACAGGGGGCGCGGAGAGACCCAGTACTTC. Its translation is CASSLANRGRGETQYF.

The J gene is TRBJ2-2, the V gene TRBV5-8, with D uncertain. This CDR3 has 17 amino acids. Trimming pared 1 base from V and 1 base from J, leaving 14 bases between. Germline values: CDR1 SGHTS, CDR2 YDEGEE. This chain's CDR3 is CASSLIPGSLNTGELFF. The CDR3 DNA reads TGTGCCAGCAGCTTGATACCGGGTAGCCTGAACACCGGGGAGCTGTTTTTT.

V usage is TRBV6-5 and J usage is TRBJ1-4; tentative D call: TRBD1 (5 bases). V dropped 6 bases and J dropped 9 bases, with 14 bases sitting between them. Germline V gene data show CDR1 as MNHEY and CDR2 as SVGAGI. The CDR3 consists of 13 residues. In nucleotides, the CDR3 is TGTGCCAGCAGGAGACCTACGGACAAAAAACTGTTTTTT. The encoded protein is CASRRPTDKKLFF.

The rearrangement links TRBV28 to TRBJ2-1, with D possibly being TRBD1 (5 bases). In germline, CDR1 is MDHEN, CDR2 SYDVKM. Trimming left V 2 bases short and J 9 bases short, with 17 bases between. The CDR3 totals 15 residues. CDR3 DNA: TGTGCCAGCAGTTTAAGAGGACAAAAGGTGTCTGAGCAGTTCTTC. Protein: CASSLRGQKVSEQFF.

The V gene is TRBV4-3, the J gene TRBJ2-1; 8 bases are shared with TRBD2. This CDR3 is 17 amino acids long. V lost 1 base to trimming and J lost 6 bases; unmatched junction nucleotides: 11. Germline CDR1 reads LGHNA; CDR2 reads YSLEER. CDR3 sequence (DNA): TGCGCCAGCAGCCAAGTAGGTTCTAGCGGGTTGTTCAATGAGCAGTTCTTC. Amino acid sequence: CASSQVGSSGLFNEQFF.

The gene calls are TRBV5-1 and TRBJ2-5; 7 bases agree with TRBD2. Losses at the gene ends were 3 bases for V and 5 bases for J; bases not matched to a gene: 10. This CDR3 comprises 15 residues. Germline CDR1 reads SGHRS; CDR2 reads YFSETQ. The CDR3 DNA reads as TGCGCCAGCAGCTCAAGCGGGGCCTTTGGGGAGACCCAGTACTTC. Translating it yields CASSSSGAFGETQYF.

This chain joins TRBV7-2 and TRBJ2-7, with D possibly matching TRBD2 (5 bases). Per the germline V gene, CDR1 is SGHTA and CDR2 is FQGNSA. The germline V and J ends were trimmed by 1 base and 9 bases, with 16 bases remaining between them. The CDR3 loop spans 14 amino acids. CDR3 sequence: CASSLGTYKSGQYF. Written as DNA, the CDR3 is TGTGCCAGCAGCTTAGGGACTTACAAATCAGGGCAGTACTTC.

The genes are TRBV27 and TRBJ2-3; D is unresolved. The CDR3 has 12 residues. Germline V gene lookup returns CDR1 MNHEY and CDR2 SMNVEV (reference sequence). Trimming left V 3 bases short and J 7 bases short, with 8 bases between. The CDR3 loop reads CASSFTGNTQYF. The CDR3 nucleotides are TGTGCCAGCAGTTTTACCGGTAATACGCAGTATTTT.

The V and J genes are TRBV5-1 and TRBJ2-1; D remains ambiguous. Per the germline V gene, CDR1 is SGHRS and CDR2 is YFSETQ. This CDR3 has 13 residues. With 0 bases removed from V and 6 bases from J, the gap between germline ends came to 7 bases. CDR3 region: CASSLGAVNEQFF. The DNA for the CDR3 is TGCGCCAGCAGCTTGGGGGCGGTCAATGAGCAGTTCTTC.

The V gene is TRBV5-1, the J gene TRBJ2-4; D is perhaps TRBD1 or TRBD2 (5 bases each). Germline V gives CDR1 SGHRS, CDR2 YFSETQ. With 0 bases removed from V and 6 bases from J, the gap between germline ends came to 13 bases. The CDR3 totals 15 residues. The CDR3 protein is CASSLDGAHGNIQYF. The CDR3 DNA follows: TGCGCCAGCAGCTTGGACGGGGCGCATGGAAACATTCAGTACTTC.

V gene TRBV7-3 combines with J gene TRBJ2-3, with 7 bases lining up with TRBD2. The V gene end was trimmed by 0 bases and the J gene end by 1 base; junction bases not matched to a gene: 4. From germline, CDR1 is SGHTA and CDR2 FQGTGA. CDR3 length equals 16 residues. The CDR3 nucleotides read TGTGCCAGCAGCTTAACGGGGAGGGGACGCACAGATACGCAGTATTTT. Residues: CASSLTGRGRTDTQYF.